These T cell receptor beta chains were read from a single sample in a study of T-cell memory formation after mild COVID-19. TCRdb reanalysed the 5' RACE reads using MiXCR and keeps one entry per CDR3 protein. The data hold under 300,000 distinct CDR3 sequences, with 8% to 9% observed a single time. Sample: PBMCs or a T cell subset sorted from them (not recorded which). All receptors come from a young man who had mild COVID-19 (a few samples of this study predate the infection). Cell type and time point are not known. The CDR3 runs from the conserved cysteine through the conserved F or W. A D gene is named only where the DNA matches it firmly. Clone size is shown for a subset of rows, as once, few, many or a class of expanded clone.

j_call | d_call | clone_size | v_call | cdr3_nt | cdr3_aa
TRBJ1-1 | - | few | TRBV12-3/TRBV12-4 | TGTGCCAGCAGTTTCGGGGACACTGAAGCTTTCTTT | CASSFGDTEAFF
TRBJ1-1 | - | - | TRBV2 | TGTGCCAGCACCCAGGGGCCGGGGACTGAAGCTTTCTTT | CASTQGPGTEAFF
TRBJ1-2 | - | - | TRBV12-3/TRBV12-4 | TGTGCCAGCCAATCCGACTATGGCTACACCTTC | CASQSDYGYTF
TRBJ2-1 | - | many | TRBV3-1 | TGTGCCAGCCTTGCAGGGGGGGGTTACAATGAGCAGTTCTTC | CASLAGGGYNEQFF
TRBJ1-2 | - | - | TRBV9 | TGTGCCAGCAGCGCTGGGACAGGCTACACCTTC | CASSAGTGYTF
TRBJ1-1 | - | - | TRBV24-1 | TGTGCCACCAGTGACGCCCGAGGGAGCCCCTCGGGCACTGAAGCTTTCTTT | CATSDARGSPSGTEAFF
TRBJ2-2 | - | few | TRBV20-1 | TGCAGTGCTAGAGACGATCGGCAGTTAACCGGGGAGCTGTTTTTT | CSARDDRQLTGELFF
TRBJ1-1 | - | few | TRBV6-1 | TGTGCCAGCGGGCTTAGGGGGGACACTGAAGCTTTCTTT | CASGLRGDTEAFF
TRBJ2-2 | - | many | TRBV9 | TGTGCCAGCAGCGCCGGGACTGTTCCCGGGGAGCTGTTTTTT | CASSAGTVPGELFF
TRBJ2-5 | TRBD2 | few | TRBV7-3 | TGTGCCAGCAGCTTAACGGCGGGGGATGTGGAGACCCAGTACTTC | CASSLTAGDVETQYF
TRBJ1-1 | - | many | TRBV7-8 | TGTGCCAGCAGCCCGACGACCGCCGGGGCTTTCTTT | CASSPTTAGAFF
TRBJ2-4 | - | - | TRBV13 | TGTGCCAGCAGAACTACAGGGCCCCTTACAGCCAAAAACATTCAGTACTTC | CASRTTGPLTAKNIQYF
TRBJ2-5 | - | - | TRBV15 | TGTGCCACCAGCAGAGAACTGACAGGAGGAGAGACCCAGTACTTC | CATSRELTGGETQYF
TRBJ1-6 | - | - | TRBV5-1 | TGCGCCAGCAGCTTAGGAACAGAGGGTTCACCCCTCCACTTT | CASSLGTEGSPLHF
TRBJ2-7 | TRBD1 | many | TRBV20-1 | TGCAGTGCTGAGGGACAGGGGATTTACGAGCAGTACTTC | CSAEGQGIYEQYF
TRBJ2-1 | TRBD2 | - | TRBV13 | TGTGCCAGCAGCTTAAGGAGCGGGGGGGCGAATGAGCAGTTCTTC | CASSLRSGGANEQFF
TRBJ2-1 | - | - | TRBV15 | TGTGCCACCAGCACGCCGGGGCTCAACTACAATGAGCAGTTCTTC | CATSTPGLNYNEQFF
TRBJ2-7 | TRBD2 | - | TRBV29-1 | TGCAGCGTTTCCGGGACTAGCGGGGGGACCGAGCAGTACTTC | CSVSGTSGGTEQYF
TRBJ2-2 | TRBD1 | - | TRBV5-1 | TGCGCCAGCAGCTCAAACAGGGGCAACACCGGGGAGCTGTTTTTT | CASSSNRGNTGELFF
TRBJ2-3 | TRBD1 | few | TRBV24-1 | TGTGCCACCTCGGGACAGGGAGATACGCAGTATTTT | CATSGQGDTQYF
TRBJ2-4 | - | many | TRBV12-3/TRBV12-4 | TGTGCCAGCAGTTTACAGGGGGCCAAAAACATTCAGTACTTC | CASSLQGAKNIQYF
TRBJ2-1 | TRBD1 | few | TRBV27 | TGTGCCAGCAGTCCCAGGGGGTCTTTACATGAGCAGTTCTTC | CASSPRGSLHEQFF
TRBJ1-2 | - | few | TRBV9 | TGTGCCAGCAGCCCCTGGACAGTGGGCTATGGCTACACCTTC | CASSPWTVGYGYTF
TRBJ2-3 | - | - | TRBV20-1 | TGCAGTGCACTGAGAAGGGCCCCGAATACGCAGTATTTT | CSALRRAPNTQYF
TRBJ2-5 | - | - | TRBV2 | TGTGCCAGCAGTGAAGGAGCTAGCGTCCCAGAGACCCAGTACTTC | CASSEGASVPETQYF
TRBJ2-2 | - | few | TRBV10-3 | TGTGCCATCATAGGAGAATCCGGGGAGCTGTTTTTT | CAIIGESGELFF
TRBJ1-1 | - | few | TRBV20-1 | TGCAGTGCTAGAGAACAGGGTCGGTCTGAAGCTTTCTTT | CSAREQGRSEAFF
TRBJ2-3 | - | few | TRBV11-2 | TGTGCCAGCAGCCCGTCGGAGGGAACAGATACGCAGTATTTT | CASSPSEGTDTQYF
TRBJ1-2 | - | - | TRBV9 | TGTGCCAGCAGCGTAGACCCAGATAACTATGGCTACACCTTC | CASSVDPDNYGYTF
TRBJ1-2 | TRBD1 | - | TRBV5-1 | TGCGCCAGCAGCTTGGTCGGGACAGGGAAAGACGGCTACACCTTC | CASSLVGTGKDGYTF
TRBJ1-6 | - | - | TRBV2 | TGTGCCAGCAGTGAGCAGAGGAATTCACCCCTCCACTTT | CASSEQRNSPLHF
TRBJ2-5 | - | - | TRBV5-1 | TGCGCCAGCACCTTTGAAGGCGAGACCCAGTACTTC | CASTFEGETQYF
TRBJ2-3 | - | many | TRBV7-2 | TGTGCCAGCAGCCTCACCCAGGGGCTGGGAGATACGCAGTATTTT | CASSLTQGLGDTQYF
TRBJ2-5 | - | many | TRBV27 | TGTGCCAGCAGTTTAAATAGGGGGGAGACCCAGTACTTC | CASSLNRGETQYF
TRBJ1-2 | - | - | TRBV12-3/TRBV12-4 | TGTGCCAGCAGTTTGGGGACCCGGGCCTACCTAGTCAATGGCTACACCTTC | CASSLGTRAYLVNGYTF
TRBJ2-1 | TRBD1 | few | TRBV24-1 | TGTGCCACCAGTGATTTACCGGGACAGGGGTCGGTCTACAATGAGCAGTTCTTC | CATSDLPGQGSVYNEQFF
TRBJ2-2 | TRBD1 | few | TRBV11-2 | TGTGCCAGCAGCTCTACCGACAGGGTAGACACCGGGGAGCTGTTTTTT | CASSSTDRVDTGELFF
TRBJ1-6 | TRBD1 | - | TRBV5-6 | TGTGCCAGCAGCTCGACAGGGCGGAATTCACCCCTCCACTTT | CASSSTGRNSPLHF
TRBJ1-3 | - | few | TRBV4-3 | TGCGCCAGCAGCCAAGATATGGCCGGGTTCGGAAACACCATATATTTT | CASSQDMAGFGNTIYF
TRBJ1-4 | - | few | TRBV5-1 | TGCGCCAGCAGTGATGCTCTGCGAACTATTGCAAATGAAAAACTGTTTTTT | CASSDALRTIANEKLFF
TRBJ2-7 | TRBD1 | - | TRBV2 | TGTGCCAGCAGGGGGGACAGGACGTACTACGAGCAGTACTTC | CASRGDRTYYEQYF